This is a list of T cell receptor beta chains from one sample in a study of blood T cell repertoires in COVID-19. Measured with immunoSEQ multiplex PCR; TCRdb has only the in-frame clones, and not every one. The sample lists over 250,000 clones, under 90% occurring once. Sequences were obtained from peripheral blood. These receptors all stem from a woman aged 45 to 65 who had recovered from COVID-19. Both conserved end residues are part of each CDR3. A D gene is named only where the DNA matches it firmly. A row's size may be missing; if present it is once, few, many or a size class.

CDR3: CSVREGTTNEKLFF
DNA: TGCAGCGTAAGGGAGGGAACAACTAATGAAAAACTGTTTTTT
size: -
D: -
V: TRBV29-1
length: 14
J: TRBJ1-4

CDR3: CASSLSAAVGYGYTF
DNA: TGCGCCAGCAGCTTGTCGGCGGCAGTCGGCTATGGCTACACCTTC
size: -
D: -
V: TRBV5-1
length: 15
J: TRBJ1-2

CDR3: CASSPFLVAGASTDTQYF
DNA: TGTGCCAGCAGCCCTTTTCTCGTAGCGGGGGCAAGCACAGATACGCAGTATTTT
size: -
D: TRBD2
V: TRBV7-2
length: 18
J: TRBJ2-3

CDR3: CASQLSGTQYF
DNA: TGCGCCAGCCAACTAAGCGGGACCCAGTACTTC
size: -
D: -
V: TRBV5-1
length: 11
J: TRBJ2-5

CDR3: CASSLGTGRTEAFF
DNA: TGTGCCAGCAGCTTAGGGACAGGGAGAACTGAAGCTTTCTTT
size: -
D: TRBD1
V: TRBV7-3
length: 14
J: TRBJ1-1

CDR3: CASSQTVSYEQYF
DNA: TGTGCCAGCAGTCAGACAGTTTCCTACGAGCAGTACTTC
size: -
D: -
V: TRBV28
length: 13
J: TRBJ2-7

CDR3: CAITTAEGADGYTF
DNA: TGTGCCATCACTACCGCCGAGGGGGCGGACGGCTACACCTTC
size: -
D: TRBD1
V: TRBV10-3
length: 14
J: TRBJ1-2

CDR3: CASSLVLASGTFSYEQYF
DNA: TGTGCCAGCAGCTTGGTCTTGGCTAGCGGGACATTCTCCTACGAGCAGTACTTC
size: -
D: TRBD2
V: TRBV5-4
length: 18
J: TRBJ2-7

CDR3: CASSSTYGGTDTQYF
DNA: TGTGCCAGCAGCTCCACCTACGGGGGCACAGATACGCAGTATTTT
size: -
D: -
V: TRBV7-6
length: 15
J: TRBJ2-3

CDR3: CASSFRSSYEQYF
DNA: TGTGCCAGCAGTTTTCGGTCCTCCTACGAGCAGTACTTC
size: -
D: -
V: TRBV27
length: 13
J: TRBJ2-7

CDR3: CASAPDRINTDTQYF
DNA: TGCGCCAGCGCCCCCGACAGAATTAACACAGATACGCAGTATTTT
size: once
D: -
V: TRBV4-1
length: 15
J: TRBJ2-3